This T cell receptor (beta chain) came from a study of T cells in Graves' hyperthyroidism and ophthalmopathy. From RNA transcripts, TCR beta CDR3 regions were amplified. Researchers ran a first-round RT-PCR on the TCR CDR3 using the HTBI primer set. TCRdb processed the multiplex PCR reads anew with MiXCR; each CDR3 protein has one entry. The table records fewer than 750,000 distinct CDR3 sequences, roughly 15% of them present only once. Many counts were recorded for this clonotype. A much larger clonotype is one base distant, so this may be a read error. CDR1 and CDR2 (germline): MNHEY, SVGEGT. Trimming pared 0 bases from V and 3 bases from J, leaving 6 bases between. CDR3 length: 13 residues.

The chain links TRBV6-2 or TRBV6-3 to TRBJ2-7; D is uncertain. The sample consisted of blood. This TCR derives from a woman aged 40 to 50 with Graves' ophthalmopathy. The CDR3 sequence: CASSYSNLYEQYF. The CDR3 coding sequence is TGTGCCAGCAGTTACTCGAATCTCTACGAGCAGTACTTC.